These T cell receptor beta chains were read from a single sample in a study of identical twins. TCRdb re-called the 5' RACE reads through MiXCR, storing one row per CDR3 protein. The sample contains around 250,000 distinct CDR3 sequences, 5.5% to 7% of which appear only once. These data are also associated with another study on yellow fever vaccine responses in identical twins.

Material for sequencing was memory (CD45RO+) T cells sorted from blood. The receptors stem from a woman aged 18-30 years in good health. Each CDR3 is given with its conserved first and last residue. D genes are given only for firm matches. Not every row has a clone size; where given, it reads once, few, many or a size class.

size: NA
J: TRBJ2-3
V: TRBV3-1
D: NA
CDR3: CASSQKGTGNTQYF
DNA: TGTGCCAGCAGCCAAAAAGGCACTGGGAATACGCAGTATTTT

size: few
J: TRBJ2-5
V: TRBV7-8
D: NA
CDR3: CASSLGLLTSQETQYF
DNA: TGTGCCAGCAGCTTAGGCCTCCTAACTTCTCAAGAGACCCAGTACTTC

size: NA
J: TRBJ2-1
V: TRBV2
D: NA
CDR3: CASRTWDGHEQFF
DNA: TGTGCCAGCAGGACTTGGGACGGCCATGAGCAGTTCTTC

size: many
J: TRBJ1-3
V: TRBV3-1
D: NA
CDR3: CASSQDVTSGNTIYF
DNA: TGTGCCAGCAGCCAAGATGTGACGTCTGGAAACACCATATATTTT

size: many
J: TRBJ1-1
V: TRBV12-3/TRBV12-4
D: NA
CDR3: CASSLAGINTEAFF
DNA: TGTGCCAGCAGTTTAGCGGGTATAAACACTGAAGCTTTCTTT

size: few
J: TRBJ1-1
V: TRBV2
D: TRBD1
CDR3: CASTSGTARTEAFF
DNA: TGTGCCAGCACCTCCGGGACAGCGAGGACTGAAGCTTTCTTT

size: few
J: TRBJ2-7
V: TRBV5-1
D: NA
CDR3: CASSLEGPPEEQYF
DNA: TGCGCCAGCAGCCTCGAGGGACCCCCGGAGGAGCAGTACTTC

size: many
J: TRBJ2-1
V: TRBV5-1
D: NA
CDR3: CASSSRRGSYNEQFF
DNA: TGCGCCAGCAGCTCGCGGCGTGGCTCCTACAATGAGCAGTTCTTC

size: once
J: TRBJ2-3
V: TRBV6-5
D: NA
CDR3: CAAGADTQYF
DNA: TGTGCTGCGGGTGCGGATACGCAGTATTTT

size: many
J: TRBJ2-3
V: TRBV6-4
D: TRBD2
CDR3: CASSDRGDTDTQYF
DNA: TGTGCCAGCAGTGACCGGGGGGACACAGATACGCAGTATTTT

size: many
J: TRBJ1-4
V: TRBV3-1
D: NA
CDR3: CASSQDPGAPGEKLFF
DNA: TGTGCCAGCAGCCAAGACCCCGGGGCCCCAGGGGAAAAACTGTTTTTT

size: many
J: TRBJ1-2
V: TRBV24-1
D: NA
CDR3: CATSDLRSEGYTF
DNA: TGTGCCACCAGTGATTTGCGTAGCGAGGGCTACACCTTC

size: NA
J: TRBJ2-1
V: TRBV6-4
D: TRBD1
CDR3: CASSPGQGHNEQFF
DNA: TGTGCCAGCAGTCCGGGACAGGGGCACAATGAGCAGTTCTTC

size: NA
J: TRBJ2-4
V: TRBV7-9
D: NA
CDR3: CASSSSGEVGYF
DNA: TGTGCCAGCAGCTCCTCAGGGGAGGTGGGGTACTTC

size: many
J: TRBJ1-1
V: TRBV6-2/TRBV6-3
D: TRBD1
CDR3: CASSTGGSTEAFF
DNA: TGTGCCAGCAGCACAGGGGGCAGCACTGAAGCTTTCTTT

size: few
J: TRBJ2-1
V: TRBV12-3/TRBV12-4
D: NA
CDR3: CASSFGTSLYNEQFF
DNA: TGTGCCAGCAGTTTTGGCACCTCTTTATACAATGAGCAGTTCTTC

size: NA
J: TRBJ2-1
V: TRBV2
D: TRBD2
CDR3: CASSDSASGLGFGNNEQFF
DNA: TGTGCCAGCAGTGACTCGGCTAGCGGATTAGGGTTCGGCAACAATGAGCAGTTCTTC

size: many
J: TRBJ1-1
V: TRBV5-6
D: NA
CDR3: CASHNTRGLNTEAFF
DNA: TGTGCCAGCCACAATACGCGAGGATTGAACACTGAAGCTTTCTTT

size: NA
J: TRBJ2-3
V: TRBV7-2
D: TRBD2
CDR3: CASSQATSGRGPDTQYF
DNA: TGTGCCAGCAGCCAAGCGACTAGCGGGAGGGGTCCAGATACGCAGTATTTT

size: few
J: TRBJ2-3
V: TRBV18
D: TRBD2
CDR3: CASSPGTSPNTDTQYF
DNA: TGTGCCAGCTCACCAGGGACTAGCCCAAACACAGATACGCAGTATTTT

size: many
J: TRBJ2-7
V: TRBV12-3/TRBV12-4
D: NA
CDR3: CASSLASTLEQYF
DNA: TGTGCCAGCAGTTTAGCTTCCACTTTGGAGCAGTACTTC

size: many
J: TRBJ2-7
V: TRBV20-1
D: NA
CDR3: CSAARGTPTYEQYF
DNA: TGCAGTGCTGCCCGCGGGACTCCGACCTACGAGCAGTACTTC

size: many
J: TRBJ2-3
V: TRBV24-1
D: NA
CDR3: CATSESTDTQYF
DNA: TGTGCCACCAGTGAGAGCACAGATACGCAGTATTTT

size: many
J: TRBJ2-5
V: TRBV5-1
D: TRBD2
CDR3: CASSSGTRETQYF
DNA: TGCGCCAGCAGCTCCGGGACTAGAGAGACCCAGTACTTC

size: few
J: TRBJ2-2
V: TRBV25-1
D: TRBD2
CDR3: CASSELGLAGERGDTGELFF
DNA: TGTGCCAGCAGTGAATTGGGGCTAGCGGGAGAGCGCGGTGACACCGGGGAGCTGTTTTTT

size: few
J: TRBJ2-7
V: TRBV10-3
D: NA
CDR3: CAISESRAEQYF
DNA: TGTGCCATCAGTGAGTCGCGGGCAGAGCAGTACTTC

size: NA
J: TRBJ2-1
V: TRBV5-1
D: TRBD2
CDR3: CASSLGRAGHNEQFF
DNA: TGCGCCAGCAGCTTAGGGAGGGCCGGGCACAATGAGCAGTTCTTC

size: many
J: TRBJ2-2
V: TRBV5-1
D: TRBD2
CDR3: CASSSDPGLAGDGELFF
DNA: TGCGCCAGCAGCTCCGATCCCGGACTAGCGGGAGACGGGGAGCTGTTTTTT

size: many
J: TRBJ2-3
V: TRBV3-1
D: TRBD2
CDR3: CASKVGLATDTQYF
DNA: TGTGCCAGCAAAGTCGGACTAGCCACAGATACGCAGTATTTT

size: NA
J: TRBJ2-3
V: TRBV18
D: NA
CDR3: CASSLFGGTDTQYF
DNA: TGTGCCAGCTCACTCTTCGGGGGCACAGATACGCAGTATTTT

size: many
J: TRBJ2-3
V: TRBV5-5
D: TRBD1
CDR3: CASSLGQGLDTQYF
DNA: TGTGCCAGCAGCTTGGGACAGGGGCTGGATACGCAGTATTTT

size: NA
J: TRBJ2-1
V: TRBV14
D: NA
CDR3: CASSDRVGSSYNEQFF
DNA: TGTGCCAGCTCGGACCGGGTGGGGAGCTCCTACAATGAGCAGTTCTTC